One and the same sample provided the 30 T cell receptor beta chains below, sequenced in a study of blood T cell repertoires in COVID-19. Measured with immunoSEQ multiplex PCR; TCRdb has only the in-frame clones, and not every one. The repertoire includes about 45,000 clones, 70% to 80% of them detected once, and 15% to 20% sits in the top ten. Sequencing was done on a sample of peripheral blood. These receptors were obtained from a man in his 70s with acute or convalescent COVID-19.

CDR3 region: CASSFLQGGETQYF. CDR3 sequence (DNA): TGTGCCAGCAGTTTTCTACAGGGGGGAGAGACCCAGTACTTC. V gene TRBV27 combines with J gene TRBJ2-5, with TRBD1 matching 8 bases. Germline values: CDR1 MNHEY, CDR2 SMNVEV (reference sequence). The CDR3 is 14 residues long. J lost 4 bases, V lost 3 bases, and 4 bases had no gene match.

The chain uses TRBV5-1 and TRBJ2-2, with 7 bases identical to TRBD1. The CDR3 covers 17 residues. In germline, CDR1 is SGHRS, CDR2 YFSETQ. Trimming cost V 5 bases and J 1 base; bases outside gene matches: 11. The CDR3 region is CASSPIPGQMNTGELFF. The CDR3 bases are TGCGCCAGCAGTCCCATACCGGGACAGATGAACACCGGGGAGCTGTTTTTT.

The chain joins TRBV19 to TRBJ2-2; D possibly corresponds to TRBD2 (6 bases). The length of the CDR3 is 16 residues. CDR1 is LNHDA and CDR2 is SQIVND in the germline V gene (reference sequence). Trimming took 4 bases from V and 7 from J, leaving 19 bases between them. CDR3 protein: CASSRGVGRNDGELFF. In nucleotides, the CDR3 is TGTGCCAGTAGTAGGGGGGTTGGCAGGAATGACGGGGAGCTGTTTTTT.

This chain links TRBV2 with TRBJ1-6; 8 nucleotides match TRBD1. V trimming: 7 bases; J trimming: 4 bases; junction bases outside the gene matches: 3. The CDR3 loop spans 14 amino acids. The germline V gene encodes CDR1 SNHLY and CDR2 FYNNEI. The CDR3 bases are TGTGCCAGCACCAGGGACAGGTATAATTCACCCCTCCACTTT. Translation gives CASTRDRYNSPLHF.

J is TRBJ1-2 and V is TRBV5-6; 8 bases line up with TRBD1. CDR1 SGHDT and CDR2 YYEEEE come from the germline V gene. CDR3 length equals 15 residues. With 0 bases clipped from V and 5 bases from J, the junction kept 6 bases outside the gene matches. CDR3 in amino acids: CASSLGQGTRYGYTF. The DNA for the CDR3 is TGTGCCAGCAGCTTGGGACAGGGGACAAGATATGGCTACACCTTC.

V usage is TRBV4-1 and J usage is TRBJ1-2; tentative D call: TRBD1 (6 bases). Trimming removed 4 bases from V and 5 bases from J, with 20 bases in between. Germline-derived CDR1 and CDR2 are MGHRA and YSYEKL. This CDR3 is 16 amino acids long. The CDR3 sequence is CASSLIQGQIRYGYTF. The CDR3 bases are TGCGCCAGCAGCCTGATTCAGGGGCAGATAAGATATGGCTACACCTTC.

This sequence joins TRBV11-1 and TRBJ2-2, with 7 bases that match TRBD1. Germline V gene sequence: CDR1 SGHAT, CDR2 FQDESV (reference sequence). CDR3 size: 14 residues. V lost 5 bases, J lost 4 bases, and 4 bases stayed unmatched. The CDR3 coding sequence is TGTGCCAGCAGCAGGGGGCGAGGCACCGGGGAGCTGTTTTTT. Protein product: CASSRGRGTGELFF.

The V gene is TRBV6-1, the J gene TRBJ2-1; D unresolved. CDR1 is MNHNS, CDR2 SASEGT, per germline. This CDR3 spans 16 amino acids. V was pared by 3 bases and J by 0 bases, with 12 bases between. Written as DNA, the CDR3 is TGTGCCAGCAGTGACCAGCCGTACAGCTCCTACAATGAGCAGTTCTTC. It specifies CASSDQPYSSYNEQFF.

The CDR3 is CASSYSTGGYGYTF. The CDR3 DNA follows: TGTGCCAGCAGTTACTCGACAGGGGGCTACGGCTACACCTTC. The chain recombines TRBV6-2 or TRBV6-3 with TRBJ1-2; TRBD1 matches at 10 bases. With 0 bases clipped from V and 8 bases from J, the junction kept 3 bases outside the gene matches. The germline CDR1 and CDR2 sequences are MNHEY and SVGEGT. This CDR3 region has 14 residues.

The genes are TRBV27 and TRBJ2-1; tentative D call: TRBD1 (6 bases). CDR1 and CDR2 (germline): MNHEY, SMNVEV (reference sequence). The CDR3 loop spans 15 amino acids. The germline V and J ends were trimmed by 1 base and 7 bases, with 14 bases remaining between them. CDR3 in DNA: TGTGCCAGCAGTTTATATCAGGGGCGCGGGAATGAGCAGTTCTTC. Its protein product is CASSLYQGRGNEQFF.

The chain couples TRBV5-1 to TRBJ2-1; 13 nucleotides align to TRBD2. V lost 2 bases and J lost 4; bases outside the gene matches: 12. Germline V gene data show CDR1 as SGHRS and CDR2 as YFSETQ. CDR3 length equals 19 residues. In nucleotides, the CDR3 is TGCGCCAGCAGCTTATACCCGACTAGCGGGGGGACGCTATACAATGAGCAGTTCTTC. It codes for CASSLYPTSGGTLYNEQFF.

The chain has TRBV5-4 and TRBJ1-3, with D possibly being TRBD1 (5 bases). The CDR3 has 16 amino acids. V lost 1 base and J 0 bases, leaving 11 bases between the germline ends. CDR1 is SGHNT, CDR2 YYREEE, per germline (reference sequence). The CDR3 region is CASSLTQGGSGNTIYF. The CDR3 coding sequence is TGTGCCAGCAGCTTGACGCAGGGAGGCTCTGGAAACACCATATATTTT.

This clone appeared once. This chain links TRBV19 with TRBJ1-6; the match to TRBD1 covers 9 bases. V shed 3 bases and J 4 bases; nucleotides not matched to a gene: 1. The CDR3 runs to 15 residues. The germline V gene has CDR1 LNHDA and CDR2 SQIVND (reference sequence). In DNA form, the CDR3 reads TGTGCCAGTAGTATCGGGACAGGGTATAATTCACCCCTCCACTTT. Amino acids: CASSIGTGYNSPLHF. Using reference TRBV19 and TRBJ1-6 for the parts outside the CDR3, the full variable domain is DGGITQSPKYLFRKEGQNVTLSCEQNLNHDAMYWYRQDPGQGLRLIYYSQIVNDFQKGDIAEGYSVSREKKESFPLTVTSAQKNPTAFYLCASSIGTGYNSPLHFGNGTRLTVT.

The rearrangement links TRBV7-2 to TRBJ2-2; 10 bases align to TRBD1. Germline V gene lookup returns CDR1 SGHTA and CDR2 FQGNSA. The CDR3 is 15 amino acids. The junction had 2 bases not matched to a gene; V was cut back by 3 bases and J by 4 bases. The CDR3 DNA is TGTGCCAGCAGCTTGACAGGGGGCGTCACCGGGGAGCTGTTTTTT. Protein product: CASSLTGGVTGELFF.

The J gene is TRBJ2-3, the V gene TRBV3-1 (or the pseudogene TRBV3-2); 10 bases are a match to TRBD2. The CDR3 spans 13 residues. The germline V gene has CDR1 LGHDT and CDR2 YNNKEL (reference sequence). V was clipped by 6 bases and J by 4 bases; unmatched bases: 1. Here the CDR3 reads CASRSGGADTQYF. DNA of the CDR3: TGTGCCAGCAGAAGCGGGGGGGCAGATACGCAGTATTTT.

The CDR3: CASSLTRNTEAFF. The CDR3 nucleotides read TGTGCCAGCAGCTTAACAAGGAACACTGAAGCTTTCTTT. This chain joins TRBV7-8 and TRBJ1-1, with unresolved D. The V and J ends lost 2 bases and 1 base respectively, with 5 bases between them. CDR3 length: 13 amino acids. Germline-derived CDR1 and CDR2 are SGHVS and FQNEAQ. Together with reference TRBV7-8 and TRBJ1-1, the CDR3 gives the full variable domain: GAGVSQSPRYKVAKRGQDVALRCDPISGHVSLFWYQQALGQGPEFLTYFQNEAQLDKSGLPSDRFFAERPEGSVSTLKIQRTQQEDSAVYLCASSLTRNTEAFFGQGTRLTVV.

The J gene is TRBJ1-1, the V gene TRBV5-3; D gene unclear. TRBV5-3 is recorded as an ORF, its role being uncertain. The CDR3 covers 13 residues. The ends were cut back, 6 bases at V and 2 bases at J, with 11 bases in the middle. The CDR3 DNA reads as TGTGCCAGAAAAAACAGACGTAACACTGAAGCTTTCTTT. This translates into CARKNRRNTEAFF.

Remarks on this clone: The identical CDR3 is also encoded by other nucleotide sequences in the sample. The genes are TRBV11-3 and TRBJ2-7; weak D call: TRBD2 (6 bases). The V end lost 1 base, the J end lost 0 bases, and 7 bases lay between the germline ends. This CDR3 spans 14 amino acids. Germline-derived CDR1 and CDR2 are SGHNT and YENEEA. The CDR3 is CASSLGGDSYEQYF. In nucleotides, the CDR3 is TGTGCCAGCAGCTTAGGCGGGGACTCCTACGAGCAGTACTTC.

The rearrangement links TRBV4-1 to TRBJ2-3; no definite D call. The CDR3 extends over 13 amino acids. Trimming removed 0 bases at V and 7 bases at J, with 8 bases between. Germline V CDR1 and CDR2: MGHRA, YSYEKL. The CDR3 DNA follows: TGCGCCAGCAGCCAAGACGTGCGGAATACGCAGTATTTT. It specifies CASSQDVRNTQYF.

The rearrangement uses TRBV10-3 and TRBJ1-1; D gene ambiguous. Germline V gives CDR1 ENHRY, CDR2 SYGVKD. Trimming pared 8 bases from V and 5 bases from J, leaving 15 bases between. This CDR3 has 13 residues. This CDR3 reads CAIRGQPLTEAFF. The DNA for the CDR3 is TGTGCCATCCGGGGTCAGCCCCTGACTGAAGCTTTCTTT.

The J gene is TRBJ1-2, the V gene TRBV5-6; D not certain. The CDR3 runs 12 residues. V was cut by 1 base and J by 4 bases, with 5 bases left in between. In germline, CDR1 is SGHDT, CDR2 YYEEEE. CDR3 region: CASSLRSYGYTF. The CDR3 DNA is TGTGCCAGCAGCTTGCGTAGCTATGGCTACACCTTC.

The J gene is TRBJ2-1, the V gene TRBV7-6, with a tentative D call TRBD2 (5 bases). The CDR3 is 15 residues long. Trimming removed 5 bases from V and 3 bases from J, with 14 bases in between. Germline V CDR1 and CDR2: SGHVS, FNYEAQ. CDR3 bases: TGTGCCAGCAGCCCGGGATCACACCTCTACAATGAGCAGTTCTTC. Protein product: CASSPGSHLYNEQFF. The variable domain in full, with the rest retrieved from reference TRBV7-6 and TRBJ2-1, is GAGVSQSPRYKVTKRGQDVALRCDPISGHVSLYWYRQALGQGPEFLTYFNYEAQQDKSGLPNDRFSAERPEGSISTLTIQRTEQRDSAMYRCASSPGSHLYNEQFFGPGTRLTVL.

The chain has TRBV19 and TRBJ1-2, with a weak D call TRBD1 (5 bases). CDR1 LNHDA and CDR2 SQIVND come from the germline V gene (reference sequence). Trimming stripped 4 bases from V and 0 bases from J, with 15 bases between. This CDR3 contains 16 residues. CDR3 sequence reads: CASSTIRQNTNYGYTF. Written as DNA, the CDR3 is TGTGCCAGTAGTACTATCAGACAGAATACTAACTATGGCTACACCTTC. Complete variable domain (other parts from reference TRBV19 and TRBJ1-2): DGGITQSPKYLFRKEGQNVTLSCEQNLNHDAMYWYRQDPGQGLRLIYYSQIVNDFQKGDIAEGYSVSREKKESFPLTVTSAQKNPTAFYLCASSTIRQNTNYGYTFGSGTRLTVV.

This chain links TRBV29-1 with TRBJ1-1, with 11 nucleotides matching TRBD1. Germline V CDR1 and CDR2: SQVTM, ANQGSEA. Trimming at V came to 8 bases and at J to 4 bases, leaving 9 bases not matched to a gene. This CDR3 is 14 amino acids long. The CDR3: CSTTPGTGGTEAFF. The CDR3 nucleotides read TGCAGCACAACCCCGGGGACAGGGGGCACTGAAGCTTTCTTT.

This chain joins TRBV24-1 and TRBJ1-1; weak D call: TRBD1 (5 bases). V was clipped by 9 bases and J by 3 bases, with 22 bases between them. Germline-derived CDR1 and CDR2 are KGHDR and SFDVKD. This CDR3 spans 16 amino acids. The CDR3 DNA follows: TGTGCCACCTCTCCGGGGGGGTCCGGGATGGACACTGAAGCTTTCTTT. Its translation is CATSPGGSGMDTEAFF.

The rearrangement joins TRBV7-9 to TRBJ1-1, with D tentatively TRBD1 (6 bases). V was clipped by 2 bases and J by 3 bases, with 16 bases between them. The CDR3 is 16 amino acids. In germline, CDR1 is SEHNR, CDR2 FQNEAQ (reference sequence). The CDR3 DNA reads as TGTGCCAGCAGCTTAAATTTTACTCACAGGGACACTGAAGCTTTCTTT. Amino acids: CASSLNFTHRDTEAFF.

V gene TRBV3-1 (or the pseudogene TRBV3-2) combines with J gene TRBJ1-2; D is possibly TRBD1 (5 bases). Per germline, CDR1 LGHDT and CDR2 YNNKEL (reference sequence). Trimming removed 4 bases from V and 7 bases from J, with 10 bases in between. The CDR3 is 12 amino acids. The CDR3 protein is CASSLREGGYTF. CDR3 coding DNA: TGTGCCAGCAGCCTCAGGGAGGGTGGCTACACCTTC.

This chain joins TRBV5-1 and TRBJ1-3; D not certain. Germline loops: CDR1 SGHRS, CDR2 YFSETQ. With 5 bases removed from V and 3 bases from J, the gap between germline ends came to 9 bases. The CDR3 consists of 13 residues. The CDR3 nucleotides read TGCGCCAGCAGTGGAGCGAATGGAAACACCATATATTTT. Its translation: CASSGANGNTIYF.

A few counts support this clone. The chain carries TRBV7-9 and TRBJ2-7, with TRBD1 as a possible D gene (6 bases). V was trimmed by 0 bases and J by 0 bases, leaving 15 bases between them. This CDR3 is 17 amino acids long. CDR1 is SEHNR, CDR2 FQNEAQ, per germline (reference sequence). CDR3 DNA sequence: TGTGCCAGCAGCTTAGCCTACCGACAGGTCGGCTCCTACGAGCAGTACTTC. Its protein is CASSLAYRQVGSYEQYF.

Only a few counts were recorded for this clone. CDR3 nucleotide sequence: TGTGCCAGCAGCCAGGGGACAGGGAACAGTGGCTACACCTTC. It is translated as CASSQGTGNSGYTF. The V call is TRBV3-1 (or the pseudogene TRBV3-2), the J call TRBJ1-2, with 9 bases identical to TRBD1. From germline, CDR1 is LGHDT and CDR2 YNNKEL (reference sequence). Trimming cost V 3 bases and J 7 bases; bases outside gene matches: 6. CDR3 size: 14 residues.